One T cell receptor (beta chain) is described in this entry. This sample was included in a study of blood T cell repertoires in COVID-19. Study summary: Italy, Spain and the United States were the sources of the convalescent and acute COVID-19 samples. PBMCs, B-cell-depleted T cells, or T cells were the source of the cDNA or gDNA that made up the material.

As originally analysed: Using reference gene primer amplification, nucleated cell counts were estimated. Generated by immunoSEQ multiplex PCR, the TCRdb table keeps only in-frame clones and is missing some. The V and J calls and clone size are taken from that table; D and trimming were inferred from the DNA. The table includes roughly 190,000 clones, 84% detected once. Germline-derived CDR1 and CDR2 are MDHEN and SYDVKM. The length of the CDR3 is 14 residues. V dropped 6 bases and J dropped 5; count of bases not matched to a gene: 7. Sequenced sample: peripheral blood. The chain is built from TRBV28 and TRBJ1-2, with TRBD1 matching 9 bases. The source of this sequence is a woman between 70 and 85 years old with active or convalescent COVID-19. The CDR3 DNA follows: TGTGCCAGCAGACCCGGGACAGGGAGTTATGGCTACACCTTC. Its protein is CASRPGTGSYGYTF.